Below, 19 T cell receptor beta chains from the same sample are listed, as sequenced in a study of shared clonotypes between healthy human individuals. This table comes from immunoSEQ multiplex PCR, and its TCRdb copy is limited to in-frame clones, with some not included. This table holds 2 million to 2.5 million clones, roughly 93% found once. The sample comprised naive CD4+ T cells from PBMCs. Noted subset: CD45RA+ positively selected. The receptors derive from a man aged 18-30 years in good health. Some clones in this sample may be carry-over from other donors' samples.

V gene TRBV7-2 combines with J gene TRBJ1-3, with unresolved D. The germline V gene has CDR1 SGHTA and CDR2 FQGNSA. V lost 5 bases, J lost 3 bases, and 8 bases lay in between. CDR3 size: 13 residues. The DNA of the CDR3 is TGTGCCAGCAGCCGAGGAGTTGGAAACACCATATATTTT. Translated, it gives CASSRGVGNTIYF.

The chain combines TRBV6-6 with TRBJ2-3, with 13 bases identical to TRBD2. With V trimmed by 6 bases and J by 3 bases, 6 bases remained unmatched. The length of the CDR3 is 16 residues. Per germline, CDR1 MNHNY and CDR2 SVGAGI (reference sequence). This CDR3 reads CASRPPGLAGTDTQYF. The CDR3 region has the DNA TGTGCCAGCAGGCCTCCGGGACTAGCGGGAACAGATACGCAGTATTTT.

V is TRBV28 and J is TRBJ1-2; 8 bases map to TRBD1. With V trimmed by 3 bases and J by 8 bases, 11 bases remained unmatched. Per germline, CDR1 MDHEN and CDR2 SYDVKM. This CDR3 comprises 15 residues. The CDR3 sequence: CASSFAQGAYGGYTF. CDR3 DNA sequence: TGTGCCAGCAGTTTCGCCCAGGGGGCCTACGGGGGCTACACCTTC.

This sequence joins TRBV6-6 and TRBJ1-1; no reliable D call. Germline V gives CDR1 MNHNY, CDR2 SVGAGI (reference sequence). V was clipped by 4 bases and J by 4 bases, with 13 bases between them. This CDR3 spans 14 amino acids. CDR3 in amino acids: CASSLTSGSTEAFF. DNA for the CDR3: TGTGCCAGCAGTTTGACCTCCGGGAGCACTGAAGCTTTCTTT.

J is TRBJ2-5 and V is TRBV10-3; possibly TRBD2 for D (5 bases). Germline loops: CDR1 ENHRY, CDR2 SYGVKD. The V end lost 3 bases, the J end lost 0 bases, and 11 bases lay between the germline ends. The CDR3 loop spans 15 amino acids. CDR3: CAISDSGWYQETQYF. DNA for the CDR3: TGTGCCATCAGTGACTCGGGGTGGTACCAAGAGACCCAGTACTTC.

This chain links TRBV7-2 with TRBJ1-2, with D uncertain. Germline V gene data show CDR1 as SGHTA and CDR2 as FQGNSA. The CDR3 contains 17 residues. V was clipped by 1 base and J by 4 bases, with 19 bases between them. CDR3 protein: CASSLDSGSLTIYGYTF. CDR3 coding DNA: TGTGCCAGCAGCTTAGACTCCGGGTCCTTGACGATCTATGGCTACACCTTC.

This chain uses TRBV15 with TRBJ2-2; D perhaps matches TRBD2 (5 bases). CDR3 length equals 16 residues. V was pared by 1 base and J by 1 base, with 10 bases between. The germline V gene has CDR1 LNHNV and CDR2 YYDKDF (reference sequence). The CDR3 bases are TGTGCCACCAGCAGAGGGTTGGGAGAGAACACCGGGGAGCTGTTTTTT. This sequence encodes CATSRGLGENTGELFF.

This clone was counted once. The V call is TRBV2, the J call TRBJ2-2; TRBD2 is a possible D gene (5 bases). Germline V gene lookup returns CDR1 SNHLY and CDR2 FYNNEI. The ends were cut back, 9 bases at V and 4 bases at J, with 12 bases in the middle. This CDR3 has 13 residues. CDR3 nucleotide sequence: TGTGCCAGTGAGGGTGAGGCCACCGGGGAGCTGTTTTTT. Translating it yields CASEGEATGELFF.

The gene calls are TRBV28 and TRBJ1-5; TRBD1 is a possible D gene (5 bases). The V gene's germline CDR1 is MDHEN and CDR2 SYDVKM. This CDR3 has 14 residues. V shed 2 bases and J shed 4 bases, with 9 bases lying between them. The CDR3, as DNA: TGTGCCAGCAGTTTAGGGACGGATAATCAGCCCCAGCATTTT. Its translation is CASSLGTDNQPQHF.

The chain is built from TRBV29-1 and TRBJ1-1, with D maybe TRBD1 (5 bases). The germline V gene encodes CDR1 SQVTM and CDR2 ANQGSEA. Trimming shortened V by 5 bases and J by 1 base, and 14 bases separated the two germline ends. The CDR3 spans 14 residues. The CDR3 region has the DNA TGCAGCGTTTCAGGTCAGGGCGGGAACACTGAAGCTTTCTTT. This gives the protein CSVSGQGGNTEAFF.

This clone came up once. The chain recombines TRBV5-1 with TRBJ1-4; D unclear. The V gene's germline CDR1 is SGHRS and CDR2 YFSETQ. Trimming removed 3 bases at V and 5 bases at J, with 11 bases between. CDR3 length equals 14 residues. The CDR3 DNA is TGCGCCAGCAGCTCGCAATCGGGGAATGAAAAACTGTTTTTT. It is translated as CASSSQSGNEKLFF. Filled out from reference TRBV5-1 and TRBJ1-4, the complete variable domain reads KAGVTQTPRYLIKTRGQQVTLSCSPISGHRSVSWYQQTPGQGLQFLFEYFSETQRNKGNFPGRFSGRQFSNSRSEMNVSTLELGDSALYLCASSSQSGNEKLFFGSGTQLSVL.

J is TRBJ2-1 and V is TRBV7-3; 8 bases align to TRBD2. V was clipped by 0 bases and J by 8 bases; unmatched bases: 6. This CDR3 has 15 residues. CDR1 is SGHTA and CDR2 is FQGTGA in the germline V gene. The DNA of the CDR3 is TGTGCCAGCAGCTTAACCCGGACTAGCAACGATGAGCAGTTCTTC. It codes for CASSLTRTSNDEQFF.

This chain links TRBV7-9 with TRBJ1-5; the D gene is possibly TRBD1 (5 bases). Germline assignment: CDR1 SEHNR and CDR2 FQNEAQ (reference sequence). The CDR3 consists of 14 residues. Trimming took off 8 bases at V and 2 bases at J, with 13 bases between the two ends. CDR3 sequence reads: CASGGEGGNQPQHF. In DNA form, the CDR3 reads TGTGCCAGCGGGGGGGAAGGGGGCAATCAGCCCCAGCATTTT.

This clone has only one observation. The chain uses TRBV2 and TRBJ2-3, with 9 bases that match TRBD2. Germline values: CDR1 SNHLY, CDR2 FYNNEI. The CDR3 is 14 amino acids. Trimming removed 6 bases from V and 3 bases from J; junction bases left unmatched: 4. The CDR3 loop is CASRGTSKTDTQYF. The CDR3 coding sequence is TGTGCCAGCAGAGGGACTAGCAAGACAGATACGCAGTATTTT.

The chain recombines TRBV5-1 with TRBJ2-1, with TRBD2 identical over 9 bases. Germline V CDR1 and CDR2: SGHRS, YFSETQ. The CDR3 contains 13 residues. J was trimmed by 6 bases and V by 4 bases; bases with no gene match: 2. The CDR3 loop reads CASSGTSRNEQFF. In DNA form, the CDR3 reads TGCGCCAGCAGCGGGACTAGCCGCAATGAGCAGTTCTTC.

The chain couples TRBV5-4 to TRBJ2-4; D is perhaps TRBD2 (5 bases). Trimming stripped 4 bases from V and 2 bases from J, with 13 bases between. The CDR3 is made up of 15 amino acids. Germline lookup yields CDR1 SGHNT and CDR2 YYREEE (reference sequence). The CDR3 DNA sequence: TGTGCCAGCAGCATCCGGAGCGGTTCCAAAAACATTCAGTACTTC. Amino acids: CASSIRSGSKNIQYF.

This chain connects TRBV11-3 to TRBJ2-3; TRBD2 aligns across 10 bases. Per the germline V gene, CDR1 is SGHNT and CDR2 is YENEEA. The CDR3 totals 15 residues. With 5 bases clipped from V and 4 bases from J, the junction kept 6 bases outside the gene matches. The CDR3 loop reads CASSPSGRASDTQYF. The CDR3 DNA reads TGTGCCAGCAGCCCCAGCGGGAGGGCCTCAGATACGCAGTATTTT.

Notes on this clone: This CDR3 is also generated by other DNA sequences in the sample. The chain couples TRBV30 to TRBJ1-5; no clear D. The CDR3 extends over 13 amino acids. Germline lookup yields CDR1 GTSNPN and CDR2 SVGIG (reference sequence). Trimming left V 0 bases short and J 7 bases short, with 10 bases between. CDR3 sequence: CAWSVEGTQPQHF. CDR3 in DNA: TGTGCCTGGAGTGTAGAGGGCACCCAGCCCCAGCATTTT. The full variable domain, with the rest looked up from reference TRBV30 and TRBJ1-5, is SQTIHQWPATLVQPVGSPLSLECTVEGTSNPNLYWYRQAAGRGLQLLFYSVGIGQISSEVPQNLSASRPQDRQFILSSKKLLLSDSGFYLCAWSVEGTQPQHFGDGTRLSIL.

The chain joins TRBV19 to TRBJ2-7; possibly TRBD1 or TRBD2 for D (5 bases each). Germline V gene data show CDR1 as LNHDA and CDR2 as SQIVND (reference sequence). The CDR3 contains 15 residues. The ends were cut back, 2 bases at V and 5 bases at J, with 16 bases in the middle. The CDR3 sequence: CASSIMRGQGHEQYF. Here the CDR3 DNA reads TGTGCCAGTAGTATAATGAGAGGGCAGGGCCACGAGCAGTACTTC. Using reference TRBV19 and TRBJ2-7 for the parts outside the CDR3, the full variable domain is DGGITQSPKYLFRKEGQNVTLSCEQNLNHDAMYWYRQDPGQGLRLIYYSQIVNDFQKGDIAEGYSVSREKKESFPLTVTSAQKNPTAFYLCASSIMRGQGHEQYFGPGTRLTVT.